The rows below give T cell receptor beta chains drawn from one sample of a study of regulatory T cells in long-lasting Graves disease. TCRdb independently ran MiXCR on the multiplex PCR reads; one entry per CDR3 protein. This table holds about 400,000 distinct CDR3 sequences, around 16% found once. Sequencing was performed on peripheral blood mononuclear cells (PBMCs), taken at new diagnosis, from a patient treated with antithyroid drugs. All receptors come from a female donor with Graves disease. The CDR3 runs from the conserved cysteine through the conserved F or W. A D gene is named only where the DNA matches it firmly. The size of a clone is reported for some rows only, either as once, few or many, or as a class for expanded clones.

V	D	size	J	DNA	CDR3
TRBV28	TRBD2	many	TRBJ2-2	TGTGCCAGCGCCATTCGCGGGGGTAACACCGGGGAGCTGTTTTTT	CASAIRGGNTGELFF
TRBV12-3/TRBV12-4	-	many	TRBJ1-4	TGTGCCAGCAGTTTGGCCCCGAAAGGTGAAAAACTGTTTTTT	CASSLAPKGEKLFF
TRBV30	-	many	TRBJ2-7	TGTGCCTGGAGTCAGGGTATCTACGAGCAGTACTTC	CAWSQGIYEQYF
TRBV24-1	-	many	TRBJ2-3	TGTGCCACCAGTGGTGGGGACGATACGCAGTATTTT	CATSGGDDTQYF
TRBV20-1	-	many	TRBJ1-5	TGCAGTGCTAGGTCGTCGGATCAGCCCCAGCATTTT	CSARSSDQPQHF
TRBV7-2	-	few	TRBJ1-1	TGTGCCAGCAGCTCAACCTTGGCCAGGGGGAACACTGAAGCTTTCTTT	CASSSTLARGNTEAFF
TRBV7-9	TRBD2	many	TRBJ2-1	TGTGCCAGCAGCTTGACCGGGACTAGCGGATACAATGAGCAGTTCTTC	CASSLTGTSGYNEQFF
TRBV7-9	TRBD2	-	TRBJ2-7	TGTGCCACCTCGAGCGGGGCCTACGAGCAGTACTTC	CATSSGAYEQYF
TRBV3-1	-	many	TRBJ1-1	TGTGCCAGCAGCCGGCGGGGGCTGAACACTGAAGCTTTCTTT	CASSRRGLNTEAFF
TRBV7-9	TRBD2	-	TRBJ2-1	TGTGCCAGCAGCTCACCTAGCGGGGGGCGCCGGTTTGGGAATGAGCAGTTCTTC	CASSSPSGGRRFGNEQFF
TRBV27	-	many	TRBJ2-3	TGTGCCAGCTACAGCACAGATACGCAGTATTTT	CASYSTDTQYF
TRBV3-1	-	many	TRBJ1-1	TGTGCCAGCAGCTACAGCAGTCGCACTGAAGCTTTCTTT	CASSYSSRTEAFF